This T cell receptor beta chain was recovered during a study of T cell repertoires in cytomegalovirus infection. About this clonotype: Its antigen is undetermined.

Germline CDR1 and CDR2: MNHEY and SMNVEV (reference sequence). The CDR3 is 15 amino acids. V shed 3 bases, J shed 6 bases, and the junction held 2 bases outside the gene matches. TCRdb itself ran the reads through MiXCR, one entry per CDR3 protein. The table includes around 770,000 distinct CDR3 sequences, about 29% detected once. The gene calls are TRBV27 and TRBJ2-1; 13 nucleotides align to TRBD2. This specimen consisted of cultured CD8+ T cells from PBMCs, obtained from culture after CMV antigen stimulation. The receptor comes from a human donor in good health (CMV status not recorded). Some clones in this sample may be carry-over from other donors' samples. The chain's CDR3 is CASSLGTSGANEQFF. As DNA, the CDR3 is TGTGCCAGCAGTTTGGGGACTAGCGGGGCCAATGAGCAGTTCTTC.